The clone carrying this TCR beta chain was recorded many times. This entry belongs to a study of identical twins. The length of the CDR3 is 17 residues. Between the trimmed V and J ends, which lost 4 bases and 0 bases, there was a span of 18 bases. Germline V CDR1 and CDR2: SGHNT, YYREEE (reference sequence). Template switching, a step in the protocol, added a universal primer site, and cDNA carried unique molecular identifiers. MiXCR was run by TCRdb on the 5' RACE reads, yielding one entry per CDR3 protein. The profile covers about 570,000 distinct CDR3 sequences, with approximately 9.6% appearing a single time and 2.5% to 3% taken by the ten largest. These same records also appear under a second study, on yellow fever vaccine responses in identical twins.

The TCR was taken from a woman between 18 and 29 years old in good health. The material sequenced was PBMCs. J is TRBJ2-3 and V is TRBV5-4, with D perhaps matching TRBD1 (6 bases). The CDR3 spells CASSPWGLGPSTDTQYF. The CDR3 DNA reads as TGTGCCAGCAGCCCGTGGGGGCTAGGCCCTAGCACAGATACGCAGTATTTT.